This is a list of T cell receptor beta chains from one sample in a study of shared clonotypes between healthy human individuals. Clones were sequenced by immunoSEQ multiplex PCR, and TCRdb holds only the in-frame ones, with some missing. The sample consists of approximately 500,000 clones, roughly 95% of them appearing once. Material: naive CD4+ T cells sorted from blood. Receptors were obtained from a woman younger than 45 in good health. Each CDR3 is given with its conserved first and last residue. A D gene is named only where the DNA matches it firmly. Part of the rows lack a size; the others show once, few, many or a class for expanded clones.

>TRBV29-1|TRBJ2-5|-|-
TGCAGCGTTGAAATATGGGAGACCCAGTACTTC
CSVEIWETQYF
>TRBV6-5|TRBJ2-1|TRBD2|-
TGTGCCACCGCGGTTCGACTAGCCCTCAATGAGCAGTTCTTC
CATAVRLALNEQFF
>TRBV5-1|TRBJ2-2|-|-
TGCGCCAGCAGCTTGGTGCTGGTTGGGGAGCCGAACACCGGGGAGCTGTTTTTT
CASSLVLVGEPNTGELFF
>TRBV6-6|TRBJ2-7|-|-
TGTGCCAGCAGTTACGGATACAGGGTGTTTTTGGGCGAGCAGTACTTC
CASSYGYRVFLGEQYF
>TRBV28|TRBJ1-1|-|-
TGTGCCAGCAGGGCGACGGGGGGCGGTGGGAACACTGAAGCTTTCTTT
CASRATGGGGNTEAFF
>TRBV11-2|TRBJ2-4|TRBD2|-
TGTGCCAGCAGCTCCCTAGCGGGAGCCAAAAACATTCAGTACTTC
CASSSLAGAKNIQYF
>TRBV27|TRBJ1-5|-|few
TGTGCCAGCAGCCCGGTAGGGGCATACAATCAGCCCCAGCATTTT
CASSPVGAYNQPQHF
>TRBV5-1|TRBJ1-1|TRBD1|-
TGCGCCAGCAGCCTCCCCGACAGGGGGGTCACTGAAGCTTTCTTT
CASSLPDRGVTEAFF
>TRBV28|TRBJ1-2|-|once
TGTGCCAGCAGTTTGGAGGGGCCCCGCGGGAGCTACACCTTC
CASSLEGPRGSYTF
>TRBV6-1|TRBJ2-7|TRBD1|-
TGTGCCAGCAGTGAGAGATCCGGGACAGGGGGCTACGAGCAGTACTTC
CASSERSGTGGYEQYF